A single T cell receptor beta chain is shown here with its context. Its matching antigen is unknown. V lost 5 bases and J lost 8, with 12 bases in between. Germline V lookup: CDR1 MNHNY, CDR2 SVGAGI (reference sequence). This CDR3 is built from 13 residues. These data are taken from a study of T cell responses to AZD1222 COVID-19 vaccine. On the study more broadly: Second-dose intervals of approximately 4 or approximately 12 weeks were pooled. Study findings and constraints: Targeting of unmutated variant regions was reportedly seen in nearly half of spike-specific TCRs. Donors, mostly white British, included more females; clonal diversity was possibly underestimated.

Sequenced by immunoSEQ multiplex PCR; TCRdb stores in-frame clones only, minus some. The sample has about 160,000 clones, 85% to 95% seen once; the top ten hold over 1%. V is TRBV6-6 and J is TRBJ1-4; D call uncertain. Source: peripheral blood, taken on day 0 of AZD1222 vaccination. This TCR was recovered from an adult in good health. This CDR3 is CASSDPGREKLFF. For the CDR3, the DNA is TGTGCCAGCAGTGACCCTGGTCGGGAAAAACTGTTTTTT.